This T cell receptor beta chain was found in a study of monozygotic twins with cystic fibrosis. For the study at large: With around 14 PCR cycles, barcoded libraries came from around 2.9 micrograms of fragmented DNA.

Sequencing used immunoSEQ multiplex PCR; TCRdb keeps in-frame clones, though not all of them. This table holds under 40,000 clones, 96% found once. For this clone: Its matching antigen is unknown.

The study's findings and limits: In 13 of 16 pairs, V gene usage was closest to the co-twin's. Unrelated CF individuals shared fewer identical clonotypes than monozygotic CF twins.

The sequenced sample was blood. The receptor was derived from a girl aged 2 to 9 with cystic fibrosis.

CDR3 loop: CASSPQGITVETQYF. CDR3 DNA: TGTGCCAGCAGCCCGCAGGGGATCACGGTGGAGACCCAGTACTTC. V gene TRBV27 combines with J gene TRBJ2-5, with D maybe TRBD1 (6 bases). The CDR3 extends over 15 amino acids. Germline V CDR1 and CDR2: MNHEY, SMNVEV (reference sequence). The V end lost 6 bases, the J end lost 5 bases, and 19 bases lay between the germline ends.